Below, 11 T cell receptor beta chains from the same sample are listed, as sequenced in a study of beta chain features in type 1 diabetes. The sequenced template was cDNA made from the entire isolated RNA. Some clones are missing from TCRdb's copy, which holds only in-frame ones; the method was immunoSEQ multiplex PCR. The table lists 900,000 or so clones, roughly 17% of them singletons, with 0.023% in the top ten. The specimen was naive CD4+ T cells from blood. These receptors were taken from a woman between 18 and 30 years old in good health.

This clone was counted only a few times. The rearrangement joins TRBV7-8 to TRBJ2-1; 12 bases agree with TRBD2. V lost 3 bases to trimming and J lost 4 bases; unmatched junction nucleotides: 7. CDR3 size: 17 residues. The germline gives CDR1 SGHVS, CDR2 FQNEAQ. CDR3 in DNA: TGTGCCAGCAGCTTGGGCGGGACTAGCGGGTTTTACAATGAGCAGTTCTTC. Protein sequence: CASSLGGTSGFYNEQFF.

In this sample, this clone turned up a few times. The genes are TRBV29-1 and TRBJ2-3; D may be TRBD1 (5 bases). In germline, CDR1 is SQVTM, CDR2 ANQGSEA. The CDR3 runs 14 residues. The ends were cut back, 3 bases at V and 0 bases at J, with 10 bases in the middle. The DNA for the CDR3 is TGCAGCGTTGAGAGGTCAGGGAGCACAGATACGCAGTATTTT. Translation gives CSVERSGSTDTQYF.

In its sample, this clone was seen a few times. The J gene is TRBJ1-1, the V gene TRBV4-3; D is unresolved. Trimming left V 0 bases short and J 0 bases short, with 14 bases between. This CDR3 is 17 amino acids long. Germline CDR1 reads LGHNA; CDR2 reads YSLEER. The CDR3 is CASSQDPRGYMNTEAFF. In DNA, the CDR3 is TGCGCCAGCAGCCAAGATCCGCGGGGATACATGAACACTGAAGCTTTCTTT.

V usage is TRBV27 and J usage is TRBJ2-1; maybe TRBD1 (6 bases). V lost 7 bases, J lost 6 bases, and 19 bases lay in between. Germline V gene lookup returns CDR1 MNHEY and CDR2 SMNVEV (reference sequence). The CDR3 length is 15 residues. The CDR3 reads CASKAVGAWGNEQFF. DNA of the CDR3: TGTGCCAGCAAGGCTGTGGGGGCCTGGGGCAATGAGCAGTTCTTC.

The chain recombines TRBV28 with TRBJ2-5, with no clear D. Trimming stripped 5 bases from V and 5 bases from J, with 12 bases between. Germline CDR1 MDHEN, CDR2 SYDVKM. The CDR3 has 13 amino acids. As DNA, the CDR3 is TGTGCCAGCAGTAGATACTTGGGGGAGACCCAGTACTTC. Translation gives CASSRYLGETQYF.

This clone was detected a few times. The gene calls are TRBV5-1 and TRBJ2-1; 7 nucleotides line up with TRBD2. This CDR3 contains 15 residues. CDR1 is SGHRS and CDR2 is YFSETQ in the germline V gene. The V and J ends lost 3 bases and 8 bases, in that order; junction bases with no gene match: 11. CDR3 loop: CASSSKAGTLDEQFF. CDR3 nucleotide sequence: TGCGCCAGCAGCTCTAAAGCGGGAACCCTCGATGAGCAGTTCTTC. The full variable domain, with the rest looked up from reference TRBV5-1 and TRBJ2-1, is KAGVTQTPRYLIKTRGQQVTLSCSPISGHRSVSWYQQTPGQGLQFLFEYFSETQRNKGNFPGRFSGRQFSNSRSEMNVSTLELGDSALYLCASSSKAGTLDEQFFGPGTRLTVL.

The genes are TRBV19 and TRBJ1-4; tentatively, D is TRBD1 (5 bases). Trimming pared 7 bases from V and 5 bases from J, leaving 17 bases between. Germline CDR1 is LNHDA and CDR2 is SQIVND (reference sequence). The CDR3 is 15 residues long. In DNA form, the CDR3 reads TGTGCCAGTACTATTAATGTGGGACGCAATGAAAAACTGTTTTTT. Amino acid sequence: CASTINVGRNEKLFF.

The chain carries TRBV2 and TRBJ2-5, with D hard to call. Germline CDR1 and CDR2: SNHLY and FYNNEI. Deletions cut 3 bases from V and 5 bases from J, with 10 bases between. The CDR3 length is 13 residues. The CDR3 DNA follows: TGTGCCAGCAGTGACACCGCGGAGGAGACCCAGTACTTC. Protein product: CASSDTAEETQYF.

In this sample, this clone turned up a few times. The chain uses TRBV18 and TRBJ2-1; D call uncertain. The CDR3 extends over 16 amino acids. Germline V gene data show CDR1 as KGHSH and CDR2 as LQKENI. V was cut by 1 base and J by 7 bases, with 17 bases left in between. In nucleotides, the CDR3 is TGTGCCAGCTCACCACTTAGCCCTCAAGAAGGTAATGAGCAGTTCTTC. Amino acids: CASSPLSPQEGNEQFF.

A note on this clone: Different DNA sequences within this sample yield the same CDR3. The rearrangement joins TRBV11-2 to TRBJ2-5; D gene ambiguous. V lost 1 base and J 5 bases, leaving 8 bases between the germline ends. This CDR3 has 13 residues. Germline CDR1 is SGHAT and CDR2 is FQNNGV. The CDR3 DNA reads TGTGCCAGCAGCTTAGCTGGGTCGGAGACCCAGTACTTC. This encodes CASSLAGSETQYF.

This clone was observed a few times. V and J are TRBV11-1 and TRBJ2-3; no firm D call. This CDR3 spans 12 amino acids. CDR1 is SGHAT, CDR2 FQDESV, per germline (reference sequence). Trimming cost V 4 bases and J 6 bases, with 8 bases left between them. The CDR3 is CASSSLQDTQYF. As DNA, the CDR3 is TGTGCCAGCAGCTCTCTGCAGGATACGCAGTATTTT.